Included here is one T cell receptor (beta chain) sequence, with context. The antigen is undetermined. The sample originates from a study of T-cell reconstitution after alpha-beta-depleted transplantation in children. V gave up 5 bases and J gave up 6 bases, with 10 bases separating them. There are 12 residues in the CDR3. Findings and caveats of the study: Elevated TCRbeta diversity at day 60 was traced, in some patients, to surviving recipient T cells and thymic progenitors. The study reportedly traced alpha-beta T cells about two months after transplant to several hundred expanded graft clones.

Preparation of the TCRbeta library was carried out with unique molecular identifiers. TCRdb re-called the PCR reads with MiXCR, one entry per CDR3 protein. The sample has approximately 400,000 distinct CDR3 sequences, around 15% seen once. The TCR sequence derives from a boy younger than two who had a stem cell transplant for Wiskott-Aldrich syndrome, so the T cells may come from the graft donor. The sequenced sample was PBMCs, mostly from graft donor cells, obtained 360 days after TCRalphabeta/CD19-depleted stem cell transplant. The chain has TRBV12-3 or TRBV12-4 and TRBJ1-2; D gene ambiguous. The CDR3 is CASSRGVNGYTF. CDR3 bases: TGTGCCAGCAGTCGTGGGGTAAATGGCTACACCTTC.